These 9 T cell receptor beta chains share one sample of origin, sequenced in a study of OX40 agonist ivuxolimab in advanced cancers. The protocol was immunoSEQ multiplex PCR, while the TCRdb copy is restricted to in-frame clones and leaves out a portion. The table lists approximately 120,000 clones, 85% to 95% of them singletons. The starting material was CD4+ or CD8+ T cells sorted from blood, obtained in a trial of the OX40 agonist ivuxolimab. The receptors shown here come from an adult with an advanced solid tumor such as melanoma, head and neck, liver or kidney cancer.

This chain links TRBV27 with TRBJ2-7, with D possibly being TRBD2 (5 bases). Between the trimmed V and J ends, which lost 0 bases and 2 bases, there was a span of 11 bases. CDR1 and CDR2 (germline): MNHEY, SMNVEV (reference sequence). The length of the CDR3 is 15 residues. CDR3 protein: CASSLSAGSPYEQYF. The CDR3 coding sequence is TGTGCCAGCAGTTTATCCGCGGGCAGCCCCTACGAGCAGTACTTC.

The rearrangement joins TRBV6-5 to TRBJ1-2, with a weak D call TRBD1 (6 bases). With 6 bases removed from V and 5 bases from J, the gap between germline ends came to 10 bases. Germline V gene lookup returns CDR1 MNHEY and CDR2 SVGAGI. This CDR3 comprises 12 residues. DNA of the CDR3: TGTGCCAGCAGCCGAGGGGGTTATGGCTACACCTTC. This translates into CASSRGGYGYTF.

The chain is built from TRBV5-6 and TRBJ1-4, with no clear D. Germline-derived CDR1 and CDR2 are SGHDT and YYEEEE. CDR3 length equals 15 residues. V lost 5 bases to trimming and J lost 8 bases, with 19 bases between them. The CDR3 is CASSPWRRVREKLFF. The CDR3 region has the DNA TGTGCCAGCAGTCCTTGGAGGAGGGTCCGGGAAAAACTGTTTTTT.

V usage is TRBV7-9 and J usage is TRBJ2-3, with 7 bases lining up with TRBD1. Germline values: CDR1 SEHNR, CDR2 FQNEAQ (reference sequence). After removal of 2 bases from V and 0 bases from J, the junction contained 8 bases not matched to a gene. The CDR3 runs 17 residues. CDR3 in DNA: TGTGCCAGCAGCTTAAGGGGGACAGAACTCAGCACAGATACGCAGTATTTT. Encoded protein: CASSLRGTELSTDTQYF.

The rearrangement links TRBV23-1 to TRBJ2-2; 7 positions match TRBD1. TRBV23-1 is labeled an ORF, and its function is uncertain. V gave up 3 bases and J gave up 3 bases; unmatched junction bases: 10. There are 17 residues in the CDR3. CDR3 in DNA: TGCGCCAGCAGTCAGACTACAGGGGCGCCGGACACCGGGGAGCTGTTTTTT. The encoded protein is CASSQTTGAPDTGELFF.

This chain uses TRBV7-3 with TRBJ2-3; D gene ambiguous. CDR3 length equals 14 residues. The V and J ends lost 5 bases and 4 bases respectively, with 13 bases between them. Per the germline V gene, CDR1 is SGHTA and CDR2 is FQGTGA. CDR3 sequence (DNA): TGTGCCAGCAGCCGCGAGAGAAGAGCAGATACGCAGTATTTT. Residues: CASSRERRADTQYF.

The chain links TRBV6-9 to TRBJ1-1; 7 bases match TRBD1. J lost 3 bases, V lost 3 bases, and 7 bases had no gene match. Looked up from germline, CDR1 is MNHGY and CDR2 is SVAAGI. This CDR3 contains 15 residues. Written as DNA, the CDR3 is TGTGCCAGCAGTTACTCGGACAGGTACGACACTGAAGCTTTCTTT. Translating it yields CASSYSDRYDTEAFF.

This sequence joins TRBV11-3 and TRBJ2-1, with 12 positions matching TRBD2. With 3 bases clipped from V and 8 bases from J, the junction kept 11 bases outside the gene matches. Germline-derived CDR1 and CDR2 are SGHNT and YENEEA. The length of the CDR3 is 17 residues. The CDR3 nucleotides are TGTGCCAGCAGCTTTGCGTTGGGACTAGCGGGTAGAGATGAGCAGTTCTTC. Amino acids: CASSFALGLAGRDEQFF. The full variable domain, completed using reference TRBV11-3 and TRBJ2-1, is EAGVVQSPRYKIIEKKQPVAFWCNPISGHNTLYWYLQNLGQGPELLIRYENEEAVDDSQLPKDRFSAERLKGVDSTLKIQPAELGDSAVYLCASSFALGLAGRDEQFFGPGTRLTVL.

The genes are TRBV5-1 and TRBJ2-1; 13 bases agree with TRBD2. This CDR3 region has 14 residues. The junction had 7 bases not matched to a gene; V was cut back by 3 bases and J by 13 bases. Germline CDR1 is SGHRS and CDR2 is YFSETQ. CDR3 DNA: TGCGCCAGCAGCTCCCCGGGACTAGCGGGATCACAGTTCTTC. Encoded protein: CASSSPGLAGSQFF.